This T cell receptor beta chain was sequenced during a study of cytomegalovirus exposure and HLA in healthy donors. PCR was performed using 60 Vbeta and 13 Jbeta primers. The repertoire was sequenced with immunoSEQ multiplex PCR; TCRdb's copy has only in-frame clones and lacks some. The repertoire table contains 150,000 or so clones. CDR1 and CDR2 (germline): MDHEN, SYDVKM. The CDR3 sequence is 13 residues long. The V segment lost 8 bases and the J segment 2 bases; nucleotides outside the gene matches: 6. This receptor was obtained from a woman aged 45-59 years in good health and CMV-seronegative. V is TRBV28 and J is TRBJ2-7, with 7 positions matching TRBD2. Sequenced material: PBMCs. The CDR3 sequence: CASRGGVAYEQYF. Written as DNA, the CDR3 is TGTGCCAGCCGCGGGGGAGTCGCCTACGAGCAGTACTTC.